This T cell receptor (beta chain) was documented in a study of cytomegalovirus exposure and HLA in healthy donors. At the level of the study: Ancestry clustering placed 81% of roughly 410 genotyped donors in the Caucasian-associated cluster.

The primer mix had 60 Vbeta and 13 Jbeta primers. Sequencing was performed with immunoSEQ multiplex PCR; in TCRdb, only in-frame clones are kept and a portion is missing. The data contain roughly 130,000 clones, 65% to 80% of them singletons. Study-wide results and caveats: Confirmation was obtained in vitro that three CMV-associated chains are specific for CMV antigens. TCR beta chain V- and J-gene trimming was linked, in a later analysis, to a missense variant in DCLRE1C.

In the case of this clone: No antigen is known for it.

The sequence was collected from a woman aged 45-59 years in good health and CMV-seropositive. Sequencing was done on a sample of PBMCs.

The DNA of the CDR3 is TGTGCCAGCAGTTTATTAGCGGGGGGAGTAAATGAGCAGTTCTTC. Encoded protein: CASSLLAGGVNEQFF. The V and J genes are TRBV27 and TRBJ2-1; 10 bases match TRBD2. Germline assignment: CDR1 MNHEY and CDR2 SMNVEV (reference sequence). The CDR3 consists of 15 residues. V lost 1 base to trimming and J lost 7 bases; unmatched junction nucleotides: 4.